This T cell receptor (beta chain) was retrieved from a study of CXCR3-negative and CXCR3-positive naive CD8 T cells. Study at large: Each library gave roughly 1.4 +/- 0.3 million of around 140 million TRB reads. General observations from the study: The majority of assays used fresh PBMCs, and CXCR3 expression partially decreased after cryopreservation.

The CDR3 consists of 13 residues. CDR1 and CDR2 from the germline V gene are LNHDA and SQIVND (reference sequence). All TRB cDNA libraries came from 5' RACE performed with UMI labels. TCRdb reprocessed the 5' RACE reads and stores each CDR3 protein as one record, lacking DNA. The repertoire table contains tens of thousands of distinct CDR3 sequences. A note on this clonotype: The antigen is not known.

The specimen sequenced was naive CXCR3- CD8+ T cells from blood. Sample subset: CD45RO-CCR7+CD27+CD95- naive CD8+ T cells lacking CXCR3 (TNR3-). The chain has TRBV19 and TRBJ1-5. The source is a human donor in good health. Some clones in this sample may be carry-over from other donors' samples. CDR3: CASVNWGNQPQHF.